This T cell receptor beta chain was found in a study of long-term antiretroviral therapy in people with HIV. Study outcomes and limitations: Spans of CDR3 length were tighter for HIV repertoires than for controls.

The run of the v3.0 immunoSEQ assay was at survey level. This table comes from immunoSEQ multiplex PCR, and its TCRdb copy is limited to in-frame clones, with some not included. The repertoire consists of 30,000 to 40,000 clones, with around 85% occurring once and the leading ten covering 3.5% to 5.5%. This clone was seen once. Its antigen is not identified. The CDR3 consists of 14 residues. The V segment lost 5 bases and the J segment 4 bases; nucleotides outside the gene matches: 6. Germline loops: CDR1 SGHTA, CDR2 FQGNSA. Specimen: unsorted PBMCs, collected 3.3 years after starting antiretroviral therapy. The chain uses TRBV7-2 and TRBJ2-3, with TRBD1 identical over 7 bases. The receptor comes from a man aged 18 to 29 with HIV. For the CDR3, the DNA is TGTGCCAGCAGCGCCCGACAGGGCCCAGATACGCAGTATTTT. Amino acid sequence: CASSARQGPDTQYF.